What follows describes a single T cell receptor beta chain. These data are taken from a study of blood T cell repertoires in COVID-19. The overall study: COVID-19 samples collected from the United States, Italy and Spain covered acute and convalescent phases.

Here immunoSEQ multiplex PCR was the method, and the copy in TCRdb shows in-frame clones only, minus some. The sample carries about half a million clones, 75% to 90% recorded once. The CDR3 sequence is 16 residues long. V gave up 5 bases and J gave up 14 bases, with 25 bases separating them. The V gene's germline CDR1 is SGHAT and CDR2 FQNNGV. The chain carries TRBV11-2 and TRBJ1-6, with TRBD1 as a possible D gene (5 bases). The clonotype was recovered from a human donor in a cohort sampled during active COVID-19. The specimen was peripheral blood. The CDR3 DNA reads as TGTGCCAGCAGCCCCGGCACGACCAGGGTATTTTCGGCCCTCCACTTT. The encoded protein is CASSPGTTRVFSALHF.